These 24 T cell receptor beta chains originate from one sample sequenced in a study of control samples from healthy donors and cancer patients. The assay was immunoSEQ multiplex PCR, and TCRdb's table has in-frame clones only and misses some. The table includes about 150,000 clones, 80% to 95% detected once. The sequencing input was blood. The origin of the receptors is a man younger than 35 in good health.

The chain links TRBV9 to TRBJ2-5; 8 nucleotides align to TRBD2. The V and J ends lost 4 bases and 3 bases, in that order; junction bases with no gene match: 17. This CDR3 region has 18 residues. Germline values: CDR1 SGDLS, CDR2 YYNGEE. CDR3 protein: CASSPRSGSVRKEETQYF. As DNA, the CDR3 is TGTGCCAGCAGCCCACGGAGCGGGAGTGTTAGGAAGGAAGAGACCCAGTACTTC.

This clone showed up just a few times. This chain connects TRBV19 to TRBJ2-7, with 9 positions matching TRBD1. This CDR3 has 14 amino acids. The junction had 5 bases not matched to a gene; V was cut back by 6 bases and J by 2 bases. CDR1 and CDR2 from the germline V gene are LNHDA and SQIVND (reference sequence). CDR3: CASSSGQGTYEQYF. The CDR3 DNA is TGTGCCAGTAGCTCCGGACAGGGGACCTACGAGCAGTACTTC.

The chain combines TRBV28 with TRBJ2-7; possibly TRBD1 or TRBD2 for D (5 bases each). This CDR3 has 16 residues. Trimming pared 5 bases from V and 1 base from J, leaving 18 bases between. The germline gives CDR1 MDHEN, CDR2 SYDVKM. CDR3 amino acids: CASSQTTGTGSYEQYF. The CDR3 DNA sequence: TGTGCCAGCAGTCAGACCACCGGGACGGGGTCCTACGAGCAGTACTTC.

The gene calls are TRBV27 and TRBJ2-7; D gene unclear. Germline values: CDR1 MNHEY, CDR2 SMNVEV (reference sequence). The V gene lost 0 bases and the J gene lost 2 bases, with 8 bases spanning the gap. The length of the CDR3 is 14 residues. The CDR3 DNA follows: TGTGCCAGCAGTTTATCAGGCCAGACCTACGAGCAGTACTTC. This encodes CASSLSGQTYEQYF.

The rearrangement links TRBV6-5 to TRBJ2-7; D might be TRBD1 or TRBD2, each matching 5 bases. The CDR3 extends over 15 amino acids. Between the trimmed V and J ends, which lost 6 bases and 3 bases, there was a span of 18 bases. Germline V CDR1 and CDR2: MNHEY, SVGAGI. The CDR3 coding sequence is TGTGCCAGCAGCGCTACAGAGGGAAGGGGCTACGAGCAGTACTTC. Translated, it gives CASSATEGRGYEQYF.

CDR3: CASSFTLGQYF. The DNA of the CDR3 is TGCGCCAGCAGCTTCACGCTCGGGCAGTACTTC. The gene calls are TRBV5-1 and TRBJ2-7; D gene uncertain. CDR1 and CDR2 from the germline V gene are SGHRS and YFSETQ. The CDR3 is 11 residues long. V gave up 2 bases and J gave up 9 bases, with 9 bases separating them.

The gene calls are TRBV4-1 and TRBJ2-1; the D is unclear. Per the germline V gene, CDR1 is MGHRA and CDR2 is YSYEKL. The V gene lost 1 base and the J gene lost 0 bases, with 10 bases spanning the gap. The CDR3 is made up of 16 amino acids. CDR3 DNA sequence: TGCGCCAGCAGCCAAGGCTTCATAACCTCCTACAATGAGCAGTTCTTC. Translation: CASSQGFITSYNEQFF.

The chain has TRBV30 and TRBJ2-5, with 8 nucleotides matching TRBD2. The J segment lost 5 bases and the V segment lost 5 bases, leaving 7 bases of the junction unmatched. The germline gives CDR1 GTSNPN, CDR2 SVGIG (reference sequence). The CDR3 covers 13 residues. The CDR3 nucleotides are TGTGCCTGGGGAGCGGGAGAAGGTGAGACCCAGTACTTC. Its translation is CAWGAGEGETQYF. The full variable domain, completed using reference TRBV30 and TRBJ2-5, is SQTIHQWPATLVQPVGSPLSLECTVEGTSNPNLYWYRQAAGRGLQLLFYSVGIGQISSEVPQNLSASRPQDRQFILSSKKLLLSDSGFYLCAWGAGEGETQYFGPGTRLLVL.

The J gene is TRBJ2-7, the V gene TRBV7-2; 10 bases fit TRBD2. The CDR3 consists of 16 residues. Germline V gives CDR1 SGHTA, CDR2 FQGNSA. The V gene end was trimmed by 5 bases and the J gene end by 4 bases; junction bases not matched to a gene: 11. CDR3 amino acids: CASSARLAGGFYEQYF. In nucleotides, the CDR3 is TGTGCCAGCAGCGCCCGTTTAGCGGGGGGTTTTTACGAGCAGTACTTC.

J is TRBJ1-2 and V is TRBV5-4; D not certain. Between the trimmed V and J ends, which lost 0 bases and 1 base, there was a span of 1 base. Per germline, CDR1 SGHNT and CDR2 YYREEE (reference sequence). CDR3 size: 12 residues. Here the CDR3 reads CASSLDNYGYTF. The CDR3, as DNA: TGTGCCAGCAGCTTGGATAACTATGGCTACACCTTC.

The chain combines TRBV18 with TRBJ2-2; D unclear. V lost 1 base, J lost 0 bases, and 9 bases lay in between. The CDR3 has 16 amino acids. Per the germline V gene, CDR1 is KGHSH and CDR2 is LQKENI. DNA of the CDR3: TGTGCCAGCTCACCACGTCTTCAACCGAACACCGGGGAGCTGTTTTTT. Protein sequence: CASSPRLQPNTGELFF. The whole variable domain, remainder taken from reference TRBV18 and TRBJ2-2, is NAGVMQNPRHLVRRRGQEARLRCSPMKGHSHVYWYRQLPEEGLKFMVYLQKENIIDESGMPKERFSAEFPKEGPSILRIQQVVRGDSAAYFCASSPRLQPNTGELFFGEGSRLTVL.

In this sample, this clone turned up a few times. The V and J genes are TRBV15 and TRBJ2-3; D is tentatively TRBD1 or TRBD2 (5 bases each). The V end was cut by 3 bases, the J end by 1 base, with 14 bases between. CDR1 is LNHNV, CDR2 YYDKDF, per germline (reference sequence). The CDR3 has 16 amino acids. CDR3 sequence reads: CATSSGVGVRTDTQYF. The CDR3, as DNA: TGTGCCACCAGCAGCGGAGTGGGGGTCCGCACAGATACGCAGTATTTT.

V is TRBV7-9 and J is TRBJ2-5; 11 nucleotides agree with TRBD2. The CDR3 consists of 15 residues. V was pared by 4 bases and J by 5 bases, with 6 bases of the junction left unmatched. The germline V gene has CDR1 SEHNR and CDR2 FQNEAQ (reference sequence). CDR3 residues: CASSSLAGVEETQYF. The CDR3 region has the DNA TGTGCCAGCAGCTCACTAGCGGGAGTTGAGGAGACCCAGTACTTC.

This chain joins TRBV7-9 and TRBJ1-1; D uncertain. The germline V gene encodes CDR1 SEHNR and CDR2 FQNEAQ (reference sequence). This CDR3 contains 12 residues. The V and J ends lost 1 base and 5 bases respectively, with 5 bases between them. This CDR3 is CASSLETTEAFF. The CDR3 DNA is TGTGCCAGCAGCTTAGAGACAACTGAAGCTTTCTTT. The variable domain in full, with the rest retrieved from reference TRBV7-9 and TRBJ1-1, is DTGVSQNPRHKITKRGQNVTFRCDPISEHNRLYWYRQTLGQGPEFLTYFQNEAQLEKSRLLSDRFSAERPKGSFSTLEIQRTEQGDSAMYLCASSLETTEAFFGQGTRLTVV.

The rearrangement links TRBV15 to TRBJ2-2; D remains unclear. The CDR3 runs to 15 residues. Germline loops: CDR1 LNHNV, CDR2 YYDKDF (reference sequence). V lost 1 base and J lost 6, with 12 bases in between. CDR3 amino acids: CATSRALDWAGELFF. In DNA form, the CDR3 reads TGTGCCACCAGCAGAGCTCTCGACTGGGCCGGGGAGCTGTTTTTT.

The V call is TRBV5-4, the J call TRBJ1-1, with TRBD1 matching 8 bases. The CDR3 is 16 amino acids. Germline trimming cut 0 bases from V and 1 base from J; bases unmatched to any gene: 5. CDR1 SGHNT and CDR2 YYREEE come from the germline V gene (reference sequence). CDR3 amino acids: CASSLARGQGNTEAFF. The CDR3 bases are TGTGCCAGCAGCTTGGCCCGTGGACAGGGGAACACTGAAGCTTTCTTT.

CDR3 coding DNA: TGTGCCAGCAGCCAAGGTACCCCCAGTAAGGGAAACACCATATATTTT. This translates into CASSQGTPSKGNTIYF. V and J are TRBV3-1 (or the pseudogene TRBV3-2) and TRBJ1-3; D uncertain. Germline CDR1 LGHDT, CDR2 YNNKEL (reference sequence). The CDR3 has 16 residues. With 1 base removed from V and 4 bases from J, the gap between germline ends came to 14 bases.

The chain combines TRBV15 with TRBJ1-2; tentative D call: TRBD1 (5 bases). This CDR3 region has 14 residues. Trimming took 5 bases from V and 4 from J, leaving 14 bases between them. Per the germline V gene, CDR1 is LNHNV and CDR2 is YYDKDF (reference sequence). CDR3 DNA sequence: TGTGCCACCAGCTCATACCTGGGGGTCTATGGCTACACCTTC. Residues: CATSSYLGVYGYTF.

J is TRBJ2-1 and V is TRBV7-9; tentatively, D is TRBD2 (5 bases). V was cut by 11 bases and J by 0 bases, with 11 bases left in between. Germline V gene sequence: CDR1 SEHNR, CDR2 FQNEAQ (reference sequence). The CDR3 totals 13 residues. DNA for the CDR3: TGTGCCGTACAGCGGAGCTCCTACAATGAGCAGTTCTTC. Translated, it gives CAVQRSSYNEQFF.

The V call is TRBV9, the J call TRBJ2-4; D possibly corresponds to TRBD2 (6 bases). The CDR3 is 15 residues long. Germline V gene data show CDR1 as SGDLS and CDR2 as YYNGEE. V was cut by 4 bases and J by 9 bases, with 20 bases left in between. The CDR3 protein is CASSPFGEARGIQYF. The CDR3 coding sequence is TGTGCCAGCAGCCCATTCGGGGAGGCTAGGGGCATTCAGTACTTC.

This clone is categorized as medium-sized. V usage is TRBV19 and J usage is TRBJ1-2; no firm D call. V shed 3 bases and J shed 6 bases, with 14 bases lying between them. Per the germline V gene, CDR1 is LNHDA and CDR2 is SQIVND (reference sequence). There are 14 residues in the CDR3. CDR3 region: CASSIQAGDHGYTF. The CDR3 coding sequence is TGTGCCAGTAGTATTCAAGCTGGGGATCATGGCTACACCTTC.

J is TRBJ2-2 and V is TRBV19; D is unresolved. Looked up from germline, CDR1 is LNHDA and CDR2 is SQIVND (reference sequence). The CDR3 consists of 11 residues. Trimming cost V 6 bases and J 6 bases, with 5 bases left between them. The chain's CDR3 is CASRSPGELFF. In DNA, the CDR3 is TGTGCCAGTAGGTCTCCCGGGGAGCTGTTTTTT.

This chain links TRBV4-1 with TRBJ1-1; no definite D call. The CDR3 contains 13 residues. CDR1 is MGHRA and CDR2 is YSYEKL in the germline V gene. V dropped 1 base and J dropped 1 base, with 4 bases sitting between them. CDR3 amino acids: CASSQVKNTEAFF. DNA of the CDR3: TGCGCCAGCAGCCAAGTCAAGAACACTGAAGCTTTCTTT.

V is TRBV19 and J is TRBJ2-3; 8 bases match TRBD2. CDR1 and CDR2 (germline): LNHDA, SQIVND (reference sequence). With V trimmed by 5 bases and J by 1 base, 8 bases remained unmatched. This CDR3 has 16 residues. Here the CDR3 reads CASSVGLAAGTDTQYF. CDR3 coding DNA: TGTGCCAGTAGTGTCGGACTAGCTGCGGGCACAGATACGCAGTATTTT.